This is a list of T cell receptor beta chains from one sample in a study of T cells in localized non-small cell lung cancer. TCRdb's copy holds only in-frame clones and misses some; the assay was immunoSEQ multiplex PCR. The table records approximately 33,000 clones, around nine tenths of them present only once. Material: peripheral blood, obtained before any cancer treatment. All receptors derive from a woman between 40 and 69 years old with stage I lung adenocarcinoma. Both conserved end residues are part of each CDR3. Fields, in order: V gene, clone size, D gene, J gene, CDR3 protein, CDR3 DNA. A D gene is named only where the DNA matches it firmly. Not every row has a clone size; where given, it reads once, few, many or a size class.

V gene: TRBV6-4; clone size: few; D gene: -; J gene: TRBJ1-6; CDR3 protein: CASSGGEDSPLHF; CDR3 DNA: TGTGCCAGCAGTGGAGGGGAAGATTCACCCCTCCACTTT
V gene: TRBV4-1; clone size: few; D gene: -; J gene: TRBJ1-2; CDR3 protein: CASSQDVSRFDYTF; CDR3 DNA: TGCGCCAGCAGCCAAGATGTCAGTCGGTTCGACTACACCTTC
V gene: TRBV7-9; clone size: -; D gene: -; J gene: TRBJ2-7; CDR3 protein: CASSLMTYEQYF; CDR3 DNA: TGTGCCAGCAGCTTAATGACCTACGAGCAGTACTTC
V gene: TRBV5-4; clone size: -; D gene: -; J gene: TRBJ2-1; CDR3 protein: CASSPYNEQFF; CDR3 DNA: TGTGCCAGCAGCCCGTACAATGAGCAGTTCTTC
V gene: TRBV5-5; clone size: -; D gene: -; J gene: TRBJ1-4; CDR3 protein: CASSLVGRMATNEKLFF; CDR3 DNA: TGTGCCAGCAGCTTGGTCGGGCGGATGGCAACTAATGAAAAACTGTTTTTT
V gene: TRBV5-1; clone size: -; D gene: -; J gene: TRBJ1-4; CDR3 protein: CASSFQGLTNEKLFF; CDR3 DNA: TGCGCCAGCAGCTTTCAGGGGCTCACTAATGAAAAACTGTTTTTT
V gene: TRBV9; clone size: -; D gene: -; J gene: TRBJ1-2; CDR3 protein: CASSVEKTDNYGYTF; CDR3 DNA: TGTGCCAGCAGCGTAGAAAAGACTGATAACTATGGCTACACCTTC
V gene: TRBV27; clone size: -; D gene: -; J gene: TRBJ2-7; CDR3 protein: CASSLDREPYEQYF; CDR3 DNA: TGTGCCAGCAGTTTAGATCGGGAACCCTACGAGCAGTACTTC
V gene: TRBV19; clone size: -; D gene: TRBD1; J gene: TRBJ1-1; CDR3 protein: CASTGQGRSTEAFF; CDR3 DNA: TGTGCCAGTACTGGACAGGGCCGGAGCACTGAAGCTTTCTTT
V gene: TRBV14; clone size: -; D gene: -; J gene: TRBJ1-6; CDR3 protein: CASSQVGGRGSPLHF; CDR3 DNA: TGTGCCAGCAGCCAAGTGGGGGGACGGGGATCACCCCTCCACTTT
V gene: TRBV6-5; clone size: -; D gene: -; J gene: TRBJ2-7; CDR3 protein: CASSYRPVASYEQYF; CDR3 DNA: TGTGCCAGCAGTTACCGCCCGGTCGCCTCCTACGAGCAGTACTTC
V gene: TRBV5-5; clone size: -; D gene: TRBD1; J gene: TRBJ1-2; CDR3 protein: CASSAGQGYGYTF; CDR3 DNA: TGTGCCAGCAGCGCGGGACAGGGTTATGGCTACACCTTC
V gene: TRBV5-1; clone size: few; D gene: -; J gene: TRBJ2-6; CDR3 protein: CASSLGGGTAPSLGANVLTF; CDR3 DNA: TGCGCCAGCAGCTTGGGGGGAGGGACAGCTCCATCTCTTGGGGCCAACGTCCTGACTTTC
V gene: TRBV2; clone size: -; D gene: -; J gene: TRBJ2-3; CDR3 protein: CASSEFGKTGPQYF; CDR3 DNA: TGTGCCAGCAGTGAATTTGGTAAAACAGGTCCGCAGTATTTT
V gene: TRBV5-4; clone size: -; D gene: -; J gene: TRBJ2-7; CDR3 protein: CASARPGTELHEQYF; CDR3 DNA: TGTGCCAGCGCCCGACCCGGGACGGAACTCCACGAGCAGTACTTC
V gene: TRBV11-2; clone size: once; D gene: -; J gene: TRBJ1-5; CDR3 protein: CASSFRGMSNQPQHF; CDR3 DNA: TGTGCCAGCAGCTTTCGGGGAATGAGCAATCAGCCCCAGCATTTT
V gene: TRBV28; clone size: -; D gene: -; J gene: TRBJ1-2; CDR3 protein: CASKGGLEGYTF; CDR3 DNA: TGTGCCAGCAAGGGGGGGTTGGAGGGCTACACCTTC
V gene: TRBV6-1; clone size: once; D gene: TRBD1; J gene: TRBJ2-4; CDR3 protein: CASSSGQGVNIQYF; CDR3 DNA: TGTGCCAGCAGTTCGGGACAGGGTGTAAACATTCAGTACTTC
V gene: TRBV5-6; clone size: -; D gene: -; J gene: TRBJ1-2; CDR3 protein: CASSLWGDGYTF; CDR3 DNA: TGTGCCAGCAGCTTGTGGGGCGATGGCTACACCTTC
V gene: TRBV15; clone size: -; D gene: TRBD1; J gene: TRBJ2-5; CDR3 protein: CATSRDIMTGGETQYF; CDR3 DNA: TGTGCCACCAGCAGAGATATAATGACAGGGGGAGAGACCCAGTACTTC
V gene: TRBV5-1; clone size: -; D gene: -; J gene: TRBJ2-6; CDR3 protein: CASSWTVGANVLTF; CDR3 DNA: TGCGCCAGCAGCTGGACAGTCGGGGCCAACGTCCTGACTTTC
V gene: TRBV18; clone size: -; D gene: -; J gene: TRBJ2-3; CDR3 protein: CASSFPGEDTQYF; CDR3 DNA: TGTGCCAGCTCATTTCCAGGGGAAGATACGCAGTATTTT
V gene: TRBV7-2; clone size: once; D gene: TRBD1; J gene: TRBJ1-5; CDR3 protein: CASSLGDRGVWPNQPQHF; CDR3 DNA: TGTGCCAGCAGCTTAGGGGACAGGGGAGTATGGCCCAATCAGCCCCAGCATTTT
V gene: TRBV6-5; clone size: -; D gene: TRBD1; J gene: TRBJ1-2; CDR3 protein: CASTPPGTGAGGYTF; CDR3 DNA: TGTGCCAGCACCCCCCCCGGGACAGGGGCTGGGGGCTACACCTTC
V gene: TRBV28; clone size: -; D gene: TRBD1; J gene: TRBJ1-5; CDR3 protein: CASSFIRDRGQPQHF; CDR3 DNA: TGTGCCAGCAGTTTTATCCGGGACAGGGGCCAGCCCCAGCATTTT
V gene: TRBV13; clone size: -; D gene: TRBD2; J gene: TRBJ2-5; CDR3 protein: CASLPRPKTSGGSVGETQYF; CDR3 DNA: TGTGCCAGTTTGCCTAGACCAAAGACTAGCGGGGGATCGGTGGGAGAGACCCAGTACTTC
V gene: TRBV18; clone size: few; D gene: -; J gene: TRBJ1-1; CDR3 protein: CASSPPPGPMNTEAFF; CDR3 DNA: TGTGCCAGCTCACCACCCCCAGGACCTATGAACACTGAAGCTTTCTTT
V gene: TRBV18; clone size: -; D gene: -; J gene: TRBJ2-7; CDR3 protein: CASSRQDSYEQYF; CDR3 DNA: TGTGCCAGCTCACGTCAGGACTCCTACGAGCAGTACTTC
V gene: TRBV5-1; clone size: few; D gene: TRBD2; J gene: TRBJ2-5; CDR3 protein: CASSLEARGDDRETQYF; CDR3 DNA: TGCGCCAGCAGCTTGGAGGCGCGGGGGGACGATAGAGAGACCCAGTACTTC
V gene: TRBV18; clone size: few; D gene: TRBD1; J gene: TRBJ1-2; CDR3 protein: CASSPGQGAFGGYGYTF; CDR3 DNA: TGTGCCAGCTCCCCGGGACAGGGGGCGTTCGGTGGCTATGGCTACACCTTC
V gene: TRBV19; clone size: -; D gene: TRBD1; J gene: TRBJ2-1; CDR3 protein: CASRKYTGDVGEQFF; CDR3 DNA: TGTGCCAGTAGGAAATATACAGGGGACGTAGGTGAGCAGTTCTTC
V gene: TRBV2; clone size: once; D gene: TRBD2; J gene: TRBJ2-3; CDR3 protein: CASRAQSGTRLDTQYF; CDR3 DNA: TGTGCCAGCAGAGCACAGAGCGGGACCCGACTGGATACGCAGTATTTT
V gene: TRBV4-2; clone size: -; D gene: -; J gene: TRBJ1-4; CDR3 protein: CASSQNSGEKLFF; CDR3 DNA: TGTGCCAGCAGCCAAAACAGTGGGGAAAAACTGTTTTTT
V gene: TRBV11-3; clone size: once; D gene: TRBD2; J gene: TRBJ2-7; CDR3 protein: CASSPERGGAGRYEQYF; CDR3 DNA: TGTGCCAGCAGCCCGGAGAGGGGAGGGGCAGGTCGGTACGAGCAGTACTTC
V gene: TRBV5-1; clone size: -; D gene: -; J gene: TRBJ1-1; CDR3 protein: CASRTHGQNTEAFF; CDR3 DNA: TGCGCCAGCAGAACGCATGGGCAGAACACTGAAGCTTTCTTT
V gene: TRBV7-3; clone size: -; D gene: -; J gene: TRBJ2-5; CDR3 protein: CASSFGGEETQYF; CDR3 DNA: TGTGCCAGCAGCTTCGGCGGGGAAGAGACCCAGTACTTC
V gene: TRBV7-3; clone size: -; D gene: -; J gene: TRBJ1-1; CDR3 protein: CASSLQGPVNTEAFF; CDR3 DNA: TGTGCCAGCAGCTTACAGGGTCCGGTGAACACTGAAGCTTTCTTT
V gene: TRBV6-6; clone size: -; D gene: -; J gene: TRBJ2-5; CDR3 protein: CASTRLVKRKETQYF; CDR3 DNA: TGTGCCAGCACTAGACTGGTTAAAAGGAAAGAGACCCAGTACTTC
V gene: TRBV2; clone size: -; D gene: -; J gene: TRBJ1-4; CDR3 protein: CASSRGARGGEKLFF; CDR3 DNA: TGTGCCAGCAGTCGTGGGGCCAGGGGAGGTGAAAAACTGTTTTTT
V gene: TRBV2; clone size: -; D gene: -; J gene: TRBJ2-7; CDR3 protein: CASNPGTGFYEQYF; CDR3 DNA: TGTGCCAGCAATCCTGGCACAGGCTTCTACGAGCAGTACTTC
V gene: TRBV7-2; clone size: -; D gene: TRBD2; J gene: TRBJ2-3; CDR3 protein: CASSSTSGGMDTQYF; CDR3 DNA: TGTGCCAGCAGCTCTACTAGCGGGGGTATGGATACGCAGTATTTT
V gene: TRBV19; clone size: once; D gene: -; J gene: TRBJ1-3; CDR3 protein: CASRVGNSGNTIYF; CDR3 DNA: TGTGCCAGTAGAGTCGGGAACTCTGGAAACACCATATATTTT
V gene: TRBV6-1; clone size: -; D gene: TRBD2; J gene: TRBJ2-1; CDR3 protein: CASSEALRLARQNEQFF; CDR3 DNA: TGTGCCAGCAGTGAAGCGCTGAGACTAGCGCGTCAGAATGAGCAGTTCTTC
V gene: TRBV15; clone size: -; D gene: -; J gene: TRBJ2-5; CDR3 protein: CATSRDSGETQYF; CDR3 DNA: TGTGCCACCAGCAGAGATAGCGGCGAGACCCAGTACTTC
V gene: TRBV2; clone size: -; D gene: -; J gene: TRBJ2-1; CDR3 protein: CAGAETRTNNEQFF; CDR3 DNA: TGTGCCGGGGCGGAGACTCGAACGAACAATGAGCAGTTCTTC